This T cell receptor (beta chain) was captured in a study of T cell responses to AZD1222 COVID-19 vaccine. Data came from immunoSEQ multiplex PCR; TCRdb stores just in-frame clones and leaves some out. This table has some 170,000 clones, about 87% appearing once. Study results and limitations: Mostly white British, mostly female donors; authors suggested clonal diversity may be underestimated. Nearly half of spike-specific TCRs reportedly target variant regions that are unmutated in the B.1.351 and B.1.1.7 variants. Spike-specific TCR depth and breadth grew after two AZD1222 doses.

Germline V gene data show CDR1 as ENHRY and CDR2 as SYGVKD. The J segment lost 5 bases and the V segment lost 8 bases, leaving 7 bases of the junction unmatched. This CDR3 has 14 amino acids. Comment on this clone: Its target is not known.

Sequencing used peripheral blood, obtained 28 days after the second dose of the MenACWY control vaccine. This receptor was obtained from an adult who received the MenACWY meningococcal vaccine as a control. V is TRBV10-3 and J is TRBJ1-4, with 8 bases aligning to TRBD1. The chain's CDR3 is CAISPGQENEKLFF. The CDR3, as DNA: TGTGCCATCTCACCGGGACAGGAAAATGAAAAACTGTTTTTT.